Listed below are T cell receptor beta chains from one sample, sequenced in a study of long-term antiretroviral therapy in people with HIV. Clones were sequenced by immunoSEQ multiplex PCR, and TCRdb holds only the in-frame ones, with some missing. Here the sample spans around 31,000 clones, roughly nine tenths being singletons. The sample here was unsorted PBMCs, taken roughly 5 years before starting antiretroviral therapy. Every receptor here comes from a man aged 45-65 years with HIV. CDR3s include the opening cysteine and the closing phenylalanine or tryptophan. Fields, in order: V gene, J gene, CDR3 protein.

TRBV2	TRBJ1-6	CASSVRLFDSPLHF
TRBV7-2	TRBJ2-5	CASSPHSASDLPQYF
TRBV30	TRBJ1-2	CAWSSQGWGYGYTF
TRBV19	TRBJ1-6	CASSIFKGASSPLHF
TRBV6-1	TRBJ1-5	CASSEVRGQDLNQPQHF
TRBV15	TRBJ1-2	CATSPAGTDYHGYTF
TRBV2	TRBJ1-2	CASSAGGGYTF
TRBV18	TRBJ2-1	CASSPGSKNLAYNEQFF
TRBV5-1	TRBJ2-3	CASSSAPRGTDTQYF
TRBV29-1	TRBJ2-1	CSVAGETSGKYNEQFF
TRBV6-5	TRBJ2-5	CAIQPRSGIETQYF
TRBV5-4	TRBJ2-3	CASSLAGGATSTDTQYF
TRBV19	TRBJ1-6	CASSIPPGENSPLHF
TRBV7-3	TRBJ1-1	CASSATRNTEAFF
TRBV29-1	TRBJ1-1	CSVRGWTEAFF
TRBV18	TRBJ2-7	CASSPGTSANYEQYF